The rows below give T cell receptor beta chains drawn from one sample of a study of vaccination and CD4 T cells after COVID-19. Their antigens are not known. Via MiXCR, TCRdb re-called the PCR reads, giving one row per CDR3 protein. The sample comprises roughly 20,000 distinct CDR3 sequences, 43% of which are singletons, and around 3.2% rests with the top ten. The material was CD4+ T cells from blood, cultured in vitro, obtained after SARS-CoV-2 vaccination. The receptors were gathered from a human donor who had recovered from COVID-19. Both conserved end residues are part of each CDR3. The D gene is left open where the match is weak. Rows may omit the clone size; those that give it use once, few, many or a size class.

j_call clone_size d_call v_call cdr3_length cdr3_nt cdr3_aa
TRBJ2-6 NA NA TRBV27 16 TGTGCCAGCAGTTTTAATTCGGGCTCTGGGGCCAACGTCCTGACTTTC CASSFNSGSGANVLTF
TRBJ1-1 few TRBD1 TRBV10-3 16 TGTGCCATCAGGGGGGGGCCTGGACAGGGCAGGGCTGAAGCTTTCTTT CAIRGGPGQGRAEAFF
TRBJ1-1 few NA TRBV28 10 TGTGCCAGCAGTTCCACTGAAGCTTTCTTT CASSSTEAFF
TRBJ1-6 NA NA TRBV20-1 15 TGCAGTGCTAGATCCCCAGGGGCCCTTAATTCACCCCTCCACTTT CSARSPGALNSPLHF
TRBJ2-5 few NA TRBV11-3 14 TGTGCCAGCAGCCCAAGGAGGGGACAAGAGACCCAGTACTTC CASSPRRGQETQYF
TRBJ1-6 NA TRBD1 TRBV20-1 13 TGCAGTGCTACTTCCGGGACAGATTTTCCCCTCCACTTT CSATSGTDFPLHF
TRBJ1-5 NA NA TRBV6-2/TRBV6-3 19 TGTGCCAGCAAACCTCTCGGGGGGCACCCATATAGTCCCGATCAGCCCCAGCATTTT CASKPLGGHPYSPDQPQHF
TRBJ1-2 few NA TRBV6-2/TRBV6-3 13 TGTGCCAGCAGTTACAGAGGGAGAGAAGGCTACACCTTC CASSYRGREGYTF
TRBJ2-1 NA NA TRBV27 15 TGTGCCAGCAGTTTATGGCGGGCTAGCGAAGAACCGCAGCTCTTC CASSLWRASEEPQLF
TRBJ1-2 NA TRBD1 TRBV5-6 16 TGTGCCAGCACCGAGGGGACAGGGAACTCTAACTATGGCTACACCTTC CASTEGTGNSNYGYTF
TRBJ1-1 NA NA TRBV6-5 13 TGTGCCAGCAGTTACTTGAGGAACACTGAAGCTTTCTTT CASSYLRNTEAFF
TRBJ2-3 NA TRBD2 TRBV6-1 15 TGTGCCAGCAGTGATAGCGGGGGTTCCCAGGGTACGCAGTATTTT CASSDSGGSQGTQYF
TRBJ1-5 NA NA TRBV21-1 15 TGTGCCAGCAGCACGGGACAGGACTGTAATCAGCCCCAGCATTTT CASSTGQDCNQPQHF
TRBJ1-1 few NA TRBV18 14 TGTGCCAGCTCGCCTCAAACAGGGCCCACTGAAGCTTTCTTT CASSPQTGPTEAFF
TRBJ1-1 NA NA TRBV7-7 17 TGTGCCAGCAGCTTATTTGACGGGGCAGGGGACTCAGCTGAAGCTTTCTTT CASSLFDGAGDSAEAFF
TRBJ1-5 NA NA TRBV27 15 TGTGCCAGCAGACCCACCACTAGGGGGTATCAGCCCCAGCATTTT CASRPTTRGYQPQHF